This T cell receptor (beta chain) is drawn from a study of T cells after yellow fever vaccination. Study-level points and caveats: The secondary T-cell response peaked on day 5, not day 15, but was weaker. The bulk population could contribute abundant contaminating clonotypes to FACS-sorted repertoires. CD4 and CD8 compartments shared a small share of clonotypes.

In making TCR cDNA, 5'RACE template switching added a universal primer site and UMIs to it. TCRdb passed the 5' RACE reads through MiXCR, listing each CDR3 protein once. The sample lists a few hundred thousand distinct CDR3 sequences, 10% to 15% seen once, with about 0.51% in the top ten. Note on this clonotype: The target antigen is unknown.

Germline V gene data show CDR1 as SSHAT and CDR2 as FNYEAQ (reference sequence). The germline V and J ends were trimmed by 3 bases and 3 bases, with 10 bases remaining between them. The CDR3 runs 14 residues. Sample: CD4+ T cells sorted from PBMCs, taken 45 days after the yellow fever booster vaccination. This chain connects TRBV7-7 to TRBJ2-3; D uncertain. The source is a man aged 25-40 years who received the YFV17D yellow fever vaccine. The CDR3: CASSFGDVTDTQYF. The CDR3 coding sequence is TGTGCCAGCAGCTTTGGCGACGTGACAGATACGCAGTATTTT.